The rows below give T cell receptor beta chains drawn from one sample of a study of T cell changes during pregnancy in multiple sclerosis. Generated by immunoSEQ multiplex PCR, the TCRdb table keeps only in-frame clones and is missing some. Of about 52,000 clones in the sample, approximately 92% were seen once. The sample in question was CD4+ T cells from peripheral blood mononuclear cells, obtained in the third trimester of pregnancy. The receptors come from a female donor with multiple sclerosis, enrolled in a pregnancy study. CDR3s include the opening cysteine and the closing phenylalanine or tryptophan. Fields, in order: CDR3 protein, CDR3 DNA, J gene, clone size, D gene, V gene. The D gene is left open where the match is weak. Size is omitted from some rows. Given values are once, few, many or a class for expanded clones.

CDR3: CASSPATGGAFF
DNA: TGTGCCAGCTCACCAGCGACAGGGGGGGCTTTCTTT
J: TRBJ1-1
size: NA
D: TRBD1
V: TRBV18

CDR3: CASSPGQGRPSGANVLTF
DNA: TGCGCCAGCAGCCCAGGACAGGGACGGCCCTCTGGGGCCAACGTCCTGACTTTC
J: TRBJ2-6
size: once
D: TRBD1
V: TRBV5-1

CDR3: CASRLKPGQATYEQYF
DNA: TGTGCCAGTAGGCTTAAACCGGGACAGGCAACCTACGAGCAGTACTTC
J: TRBJ2-7
size: NA
D: TRBD1
V: TRBV19

CDR3: CASTPKEQSFSGNTIYF
DNA: TGTGCCAGCACACCAAAAGAACAGTCGTTCTCTGGAAACACCATATATTTT
J: TRBJ1-3
size: NA
D: NA
V: TRBV18

CDR3: CASSSRTGGEKLFF
DNA: TGTGCCAGCAGCTCCCGCACAGGGGGGGAAAAACTGTTTTTT
J: TRBJ1-4
size: NA
D: TRBD1
V: TRBV7-9

CDR3: CASSLRADSYEQYF
DNA: TGTGCCAGCAGCTTGCGCGCGGACTCCTACGAGCAGTACTTC
J: TRBJ2-7
size: NA
D: NA
V: TRBV5-4

CDR3: CASSLAGPSGNTIYF
DNA: TGTGCCAGCAGCTTAGCGGGGCCCTCTGGAAACACCATATATTTT
J: TRBJ1-3
size: NA
D: NA
V: TRBV7-8

CDR3: CASSQVSPGELFF
DNA: TGTGCCAGCAGCCAAGTTAGTCCCGGGGAGCTGTTTTTT
J: TRBJ2-2
size: NA
D: NA
V: TRBV14

CDR3: CASSLLSRSSYNSPLHF
DNA: TGTGCCAGCAGCTTGTTGTCGCGGAGCTCCTATAATTCACCCCTCCACTTT
J: TRBJ1-6
size: NA
D: NA
V: TRBV5-6

CDR3: CATTDRTGGYTF
DNA: TGTGCCACCACCGACAGGACGGGGGGCTACACCTTC
J: TRBJ1-2
size: medium-sized
D: NA
V: TRBV19

CDR3: CASTARGGIQYF
DNA: TGTGCCAGCACCGCTAGGGGTGGCATTCAGTACTTC
J: TRBJ2-4
size: few
D: NA
V: TRBV6-6

CDR3: CASSLEVGPRGYTF
DNA: TGTGCCAGCAGCTTAGAGGTGGGGCCGAGGGGCTACACCTTC
J: TRBJ1-2
size: NA
D: NA
V: TRBV7-2

CDR3: CSVAVSTDTQYF
DNA: TGCAGCGTGGCCGTTAGCACAGATACGCAGTATTTT
J: TRBJ2-3
size: NA
D: NA
V: TRBV29-1

CDR3: CAIRSRRDSNTEAFF
DNA: TGTGCCATCAGATCCCGACGGGACAGCAACACTGAAGCTTTCTTT
J: TRBJ1-1
size: NA
D: TRBD1
V: TRBV10-3

CDR3: CASSLGPAGGRGNEQFF
DNA: TGTGCCAGCAGCTTGGGACCGGCGGGGGGCCGCGGGAATGAGCAGTTCTTC
J: TRBJ2-1
size: NA
D: TRBD2
V: TRBV5-4

CDR3: CASAPAGHTGELFF
DNA: TGTGCCAGCGCTCCGGCGGGCCACACCGGGGAGCTGTTTTTT
J: TRBJ2-2
size: NA
D: NA
V: TRBV7-7

CDR3: CASSLVARATEAFF
DNA: TGTGCCAGCAGCTTGGTGGCGCGGGCCACTGAAGCTTTCTTT
J: TRBJ1-1
size: NA
D: NA
V: TRBV5-5

CDR3: CSAGPTGYEQYF
DNA: TGCAGCGCAGGCCCCACTGGTTACGAGCAGTACTTC
J: TRBJ2-7
size: once
D: NA
V: TRBV29-1

CDR3: CASSLGSGGTNNEQFF
DNA: TGTGCCAGCAGCTTAGGTAGCGGGGGAACTAACAATGAGCAGTTCTTC
J: TRBJ2-1
size: NA
D: TRBD2
V: TRBV11-3

CDR3: CASATGQAFTLHF
DNA: TGCGCCAGCGCAACGGGACAGGCTTTCACCCTCCACTTT
J: TRBJ1-6
size: NA
D: TRBD1
V: TRBV5-1

CDR3: CASRLTGTSYGYTF
DNA: TGTGCCAGCAGACTGACAGGGACGAGCTATGGCTACACCTTC
J: TRBJ1-2
size: NA
D: TRBD1
V: TRBV27

CDR3: CASSEGAARSGNTIYF
DNA: TGTGCCAGCAGTGAAGGGGCAGCTCGCTCTGGAAACACCATATATTTT
J: TRBJ1-3
size: NA
D: NA
V: TRBV2

CDR3: CASRPTSPGTSVGEQFF
DNA: TGTGCCAGTCGCCCCACATCGCCCGGGACTAGCGTCGGTGAGCAGTTCTTC
J: TRBJ2-1
size: NA
D: TRBD2
V: TRBV19

CDR3: CAWSVRQGNEKLFF
DNA: TGTGCCTGGAGTGTTCGACAGGGGAATGAAAAACTGTTTTTT
J: TRBJ1-4
size: NA
D: TRBD1
V: TRBV30

CDR3: CASSTGQLNEQFF
DNA: TGCGCCAGCAGCACGGGACAGCTCAATGAGCAGTTCTTC
J: TRBJ2-1
size: NA
D: TRBD1
V: TRBV5-1

CDR3: CASSEPMDRFRNQPQHF
DNA: TGTGCCAGCAGTGAGCCAATGGACAGGTTTCGCAATCAGCCCCAGCATTTT
J: TRBJ1-5
size: NA
D: TRBD1
V: TRBV6-1

CDR3: CASSPGGTSSDTQYF
DNA: TGTGCCAGCTCTCCCGGAGGGACTAGTTCTGATACGCAGTATTTT
J: TRBJ2-3
size: once
D: TRBD2
V: TRBV11-3

CDR3: CASSPPGGLATEAFF
DNA: TGTGCCAGCAGCCCACCCGGGGGTCTTGCGACTGAAGCTTTCTTT
J: TRBJ1-1
size: NA
D: NA
V: TRBV11-2

CDR3: CASSQELAGATDTQYF
DNA: TGTGCCAGCAGCCAAGAACTAGCGGGAGCCACAGATACGCAGTATTTT
J: TRBJ2-3
size: NA
D: TRBD2
V: TRBV4-2

CDR3: CSAMSPGEQYF
DNA: TGCAGCGCCATGTCCCCGGGCGAGCAGTACTTC
J: TRBJ2-7
size: NA
D: NA
V: TRBV29-1

CDR3: CASSQPLQGHYGYTF
DNA: TGCGCCAGCAGCCAACCCCTGCAGGGCCACTATGGCTACACCTTC
J: TRBJ1-2
size: NA
D: NA
V: TRBV4-1

CDR3: CASSLESGPNYGYTF
DNA: TGTGCCAGCAGCTTAGAGTCAGGGCCTAACTATGGCTACACCTTC
J: TRBJ1-2
size: NA
D: NA
V: TRBV11-2

CDR3: CASSLAGPGNTQYF
DNA: TGTGCCAGCAGTTTAGCGGGCCCAGGAAATACGCAGTATTTT
J: TRBJ2-3
size: NA
D: TRBD2
V: TRBV6-5

CDR3: CASSSLGQGNPYGYTF
DNA: TGTGCCAGCAGCTCCCTGGGACAGGGAAATCCCTATGGCTACACCTTC
J: TRBJ1-2
size: NA
D: TRBD1
V: TRBV7-2

CDR3: CASGRGINEAFF
DNA: TGTGCCAGCGGGCGTGGCATCAACGAGGCTTTCTTT
J: TRBJ1-1
size: NA
D: NA
V: TRBV7-9

CDR3: CASRLQETQYF
DNA: TGTGCCAGCAGACTACAAGAGACCCAGTACTTC
J: TRBJ2-5
size: NA
D: NA
V: TRBV5-5

CDR3: CASSGVRGRIVGGYTF
DNA: TGTGCCAGCAGCGGGGTTCGGGGGAGGATTGTAGGTGGCTACACCTTC
J: TRBJ1-2
size: NA
D: NA
V: TRBV11-2

CDR3: CASSELGGGLPNTGELFF
DNA: TGTGCCAGCAGTGAATTGGGCGGGGGGCTACCGAACACCGGGGAGCTGTTTTTT
J: TRBJ2-2
size: NA
D: TRBD2
V: TRBV25-1

CDR3: CASTSGMGSYEQYF
DNA: TGTGCCAGCACTTCCGGGATGGGGTCCTACGAGCAGTACTTC
J: TRBJ2-7
size: NA
D: NA
V: TRBV7-2

CDR3: CASSPEISVGYTF
DNA: TGCGCCAGCAGCCCGGAGATTTCAGTTGGCTACACCTTC
J: TRBJ1-2
size: NA
D: NA
V: TRBV5-1

CDR3: CASSPGGYGEKLFF
DNA: TGTGCCAGCTCACCAGGGGGGTATGGTGAAAAACTGTTTTTT
J: TRBJ1-4
size: NA
D: NA
V: TRBV18

CDR3: CASSSRGTSGTQYF
DNA: TGCGCCAGCAGCTCGCGCGGGACTAGCGGAACCCAGTATTTT
J: TRBJ2-3
size: NA
D: TRBD2
V: TRBV5-1

CDR3: CASSRGTAPYEQYF
DNA: TGTGCCAGCAGCCGGGGGACAGCTCCCTACGAGCAGTACTTC
J: TRBJ2-7
size: NA
D: TRBD1
V: TRBV14

CDR3: CACQREGQPQHF
DNA: TGTGCCTGTCAGCGGGAGGGACAGCCCCAGCATTTT
J: TRBJ1-5
size: NA
D: NA
V: TRBV30

CDR3: CASSLMAGSNEQYF
DNA: TGTGCCAGCAGCTTAATGGCAGGTTCCAACGAGCAGTACTTC
J: TRBJ2-7
size: NA
D: NA
V: TRBV7-3

CDR3: CASSLDLGPTWGTDTQYF
DNA: TGTGCCAGCAGCTTAGATCTGGGGCCGACATGGGGCACAGATACGCAGTATTTT
J: TRBJ2-3
size: NA
D: NA
V: TRBV11-2